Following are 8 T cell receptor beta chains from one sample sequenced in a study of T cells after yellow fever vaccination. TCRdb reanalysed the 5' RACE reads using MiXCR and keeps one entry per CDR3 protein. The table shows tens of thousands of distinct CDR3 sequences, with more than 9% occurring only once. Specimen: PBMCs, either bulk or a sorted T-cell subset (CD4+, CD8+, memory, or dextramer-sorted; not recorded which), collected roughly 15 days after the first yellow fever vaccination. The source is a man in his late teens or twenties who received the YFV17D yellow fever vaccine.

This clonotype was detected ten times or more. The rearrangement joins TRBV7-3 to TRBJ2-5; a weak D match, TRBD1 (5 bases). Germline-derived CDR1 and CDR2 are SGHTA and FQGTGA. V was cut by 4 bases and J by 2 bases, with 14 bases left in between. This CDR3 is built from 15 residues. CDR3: CASSSRAQGQETQYF. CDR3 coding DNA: TGTGCCAGCAGCTCCCGGGCTCAGGGTCAAGAGACCCAGTACTTC.

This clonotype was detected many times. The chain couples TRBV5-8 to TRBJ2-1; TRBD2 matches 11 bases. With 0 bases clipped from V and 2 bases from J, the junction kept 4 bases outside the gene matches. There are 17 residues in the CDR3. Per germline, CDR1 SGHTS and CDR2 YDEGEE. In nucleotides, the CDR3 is TGTGCCAGCAGCTTGGGGGTAGCGGGGGGGCCCTACAATGAGCAGTTCTTC. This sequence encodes CASSLGVAGGPYNEQFF.

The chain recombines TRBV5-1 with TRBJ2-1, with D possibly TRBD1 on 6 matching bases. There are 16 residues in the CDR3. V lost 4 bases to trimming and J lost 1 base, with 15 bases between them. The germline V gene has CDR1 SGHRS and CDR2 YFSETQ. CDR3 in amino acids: CASSQNQGRSYNEQFF. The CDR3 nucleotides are TGCGCCAGCAGCCAGAATCAGGGGCGATCCTACAATGAGCAGTTCTTC.

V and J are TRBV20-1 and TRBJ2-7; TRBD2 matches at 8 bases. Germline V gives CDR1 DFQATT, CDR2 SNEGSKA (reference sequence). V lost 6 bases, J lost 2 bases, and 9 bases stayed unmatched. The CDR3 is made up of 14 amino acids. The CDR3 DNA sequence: TGCAGTGCATTGAGCGGGGGCCTGACCTACGAGCAGTACTTC. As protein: CSALSGGLTYEQYF.

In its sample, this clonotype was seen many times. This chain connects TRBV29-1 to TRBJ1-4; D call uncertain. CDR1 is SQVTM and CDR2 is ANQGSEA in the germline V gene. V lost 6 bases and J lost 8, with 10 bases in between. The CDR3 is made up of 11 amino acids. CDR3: CSVHVGEKLFF. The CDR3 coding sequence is TGCAGCGTCCACGTAGGCGAAAAACTGTTTTTT.

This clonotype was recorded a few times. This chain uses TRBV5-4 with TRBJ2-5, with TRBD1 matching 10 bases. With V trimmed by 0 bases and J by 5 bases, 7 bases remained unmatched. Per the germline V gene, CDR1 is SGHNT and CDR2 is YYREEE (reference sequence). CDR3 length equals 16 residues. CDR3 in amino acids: CASSLGQGAGEETQYF. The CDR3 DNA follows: TGTGCCAGCAGCTTGGGACAGGGGGCTGGCGAGGAGACCCAGTACTTC.

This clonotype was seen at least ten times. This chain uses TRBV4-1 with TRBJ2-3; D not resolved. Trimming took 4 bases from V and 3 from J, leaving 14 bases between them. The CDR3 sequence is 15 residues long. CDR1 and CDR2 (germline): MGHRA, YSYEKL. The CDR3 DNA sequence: TGCGCCAGCAGCCGGCCCGAGCTAGGGACAGATACGCAGTATTTT. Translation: CASSRPELGTDTQYF.

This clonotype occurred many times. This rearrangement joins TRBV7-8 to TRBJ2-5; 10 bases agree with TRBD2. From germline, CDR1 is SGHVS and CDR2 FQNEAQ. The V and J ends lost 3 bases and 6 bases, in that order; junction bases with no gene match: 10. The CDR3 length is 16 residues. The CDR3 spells CASSFTPSGGRKTQYF. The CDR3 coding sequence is TGTGCCAGCAGCTTCACTCCTAGCGGGGGTCGAAAGACCCAGTACTTC.